These 25 T cell receptor beta chains were sequenced from one sample in a study of T-cell reconstitution after alpha-beta-depleted transplantation in children. Researchers prepared the TCRbeta library using unique molecular identifiers, the study reports. TCRdb reprocessed the PCR reads with MiXCR, giving one entry per CDR3 protein. The sample lists around 270,000 distinct CDR3 sequences; 10% were seen once. The source was PBMCs, collected before TCRalphabeta/CD19-depleted stem cell transplant. These receptors were obtained from a boy younger than two with acute myeloid leukemia, due to receive a stem cell transplant.

This clonotype was counted ten times or more. This chain links TRBV19 with TRBJ2-3, with unresolved D. Germline values: CDR1 LNHDA, CDR2 SQIVND (reference sequence). Between the trimmed V and J ends, which lost 3 bases and 2 bases, there was a span of 3 bases. The CDR3 covers 12 residues. The CDR3 loop reads CASSMATDTQYF. For the CDR3, the DNA is TGTGCCAGTAGTATGGCCACAGATACGCAGTATTTT.

This clonotype was recorded many times. The chain's CDR3 is CSKEGPESYEQYF. As DNA, the CDR3 is TGCAGTAAGGAAGGTCCAGAATCCTACGAGCAGTACTTC. This chain uses TRBV20-1 with TRBJ2-7; D gene unclear. Germline CDR1 DFQATT, CDR2 SNEGSKA (reference sequence). Trimming took 8 bases from V and 1 from J, leaving 15 bases between them. The CDR3 is 13 amino acids.

This clonotype was seen ten or more times. V is TRBV4-3 and J is TRBJ2-2; a possible D gene is TRBD2 (6 bases). Trimming pared 1 base from V and 7 bases from J, leaving 10 bases between. Per the germline V gene, CDR1 is LGHNA and CDR2 is YSLEER. The CDR3 covers 14 residues. CDR3 sequence reads: CASSQVGGFGELFF. In DNA form, the CDR3 reads TGCGCCAGCAGCCAAGTTGGAGGGTTCGGGGAGCTGTTTTTT.

The V call is TRBV11-1, the J call TRBJ2-6; 8 bases agree with TRBD1. Germline loops: CDR1 SGHAT, CDR2 FQDESV (reference sequence). With V trimmed by 6 bases and J by 0 bases, 13 bases remained unmatched. This CDR3 contains 19 residues. The CDR3 region has the DNA TGTGCCAGCAGTCCGCCGAGGACAGGGCACCTCTCTGGGGCCAACGTCCTGACTTTC. Amino acids: CASSPPRTGHLSGANVLTF.

This clonotype has more than one count but fewer than ten. V gene TRBV28 combines with J gene TRBJ1-2; D gene unclear. Germline CDR1 MDHEN, CDR2 SYDVKM. The CDR3 extends over 16 amino acids. The V end lost 4 bases, the J end lost 3 bases, and 18 bases lay between the germline ends. CDR3 sequence reads: CASSSAAGHGYYGYTF. DNA for the CDR3: TGTGCCAGCAGTTCCGCGGCGGGCCACGGATACTATGGCTACACCTTC.

This clonotype was seen repeatedly, ten times or more. The chain couples TRBV28 to TRBJ2-3; TRBD2 might be the D (6 bases). CDR3 length: 15 amino acids. Germline V CDR1 and CDR2: MDHEN, SYDVKM. The V end lost 6 bases, the J end lost 1 base, and 14 bases lay between the germline ends. CDR3: CASSLGRGRTDTQYF. The CDR3 DNA reads TGTGCCAGCAGCCTCGGGCGGGGACGCACAGATACGCAGTATTTT.

This clonotype was counted ten times or more. This chain links TRBV20-1 with TRBJ2-7; 12 bases align to TRBD2. This CDR3 region has 15 residues. The germline V gene encodes CDR1 DFQATT and CDR2 SNEGSKA (reference sequence). With V trimmed by 0 bases and J by 2 bases, 2 bases remained unmatched. The CDR3 is CSAREASGGAYEQYF. The CDR3 bases are TGCAGTGCTAGAGAGGCTAGCGGGGGGGCCTACGAGCAGTACTTC.

This clonotype showed up many times. The J gene is TRBJ2-7, the V gene TRBV5-1, with 11 bases aligning to TRBD1. There are 13 residues in the CDR3. The germline V gene has CDR1 SGHRS and CDR2 YFSETQ. The V segment lost 4 bases and the J segment 4 bases; nucleotides outside the gene matches: 1. CDR3 sequence (DNA): TGCGCCAGCAGCCGGGACAGGGGGTACGAGCAGTACTTC. Its translation: CASSRDRGYEQYF.

This clonotype was counted ten times or more. The J gene is TRBJ2-3, the V gene TRBV20-1; 7 nucleotides agree with TRBD1. In germline, CDR1 is DFQATT, CDR2 SNEGSKA (reference sequence). The length of the CDR3 is 15 residues. J was trimmed by 1 base and V by 5 bases; bases with no gene match: 9. The CDR3 loop is CSALGHRGRTDTQYF. The CDR3, as DNA: TGCAGTGCTTTGGGTCACAGGGGACGCACAGATACGCAGTATTTT.

This clonotype was observed a few times. The chain carries TRBV7-8 and TRBJ1-4, with a tentative D call TRBD1 (5 bases). The CDR3 runs to 16 residues. Germline lookup yields CDR1 SGHVS and CDR2 FQNEAQ. Between the trimmed V and J ends, which lost 2 bases and 5 bases, there was a span of 15 bases. The CDR3 bases are TGTGCCAGCAGCTTACTCCAGGCAGAGGGGAATGAAAAACTGTTTTTT. This codes for CASSLLQAEGNEKLFF.

This clonotype was observed many times. The J gene is TRBJ1-1, the V gene TRBV19; no clear D. This CDR3 comprises 14 residues. Per the germline V gene, CDR1 is LNHDA and CDR2 is SQIVND (reference sequence). The ends were cut back, 3 bases at V and 3 bases at J, with 11 bases in the middle. The DNA of the CDR3 is TGTGCCAGTAGTATGCTGGGGAGTGACACTGAAGCTTTCTTT. Translated, it gives CASSMLGSDTEAFF. Using reference TRBV19 and TRBJ1-1 for the parts outside the CDR3, the full variable domain is DGGITQSPKYLFRKEGQNVTLSCEQNLNHDAMYWYRQDPGQGLRLIYYSQIVNDFQKGDIAEGYSVSREKKESFPLTVTSAQKNPTAFYLCASSMLGSDTEAFFGQGTRLTVV.

This clonotype was seen ten or more times. V and J are TRBV13 and TRBJ1-6; D may be TRBD1 (5 bases). The germline V and J ends were trimmed by 0 bases and 0 bases, with 9 bases remaining between them. CDR3 length: 17 residues. CDR1 is PRHDT, CDR2 FYEKMQ, per germline (reference sequence). The CDR3 DNA reads as TGTGCCAGCAGCTTAGGGGGACTTAGCTCCTATAATTCACCCCTCCACTTT. Protein product: CASSLGGLSSYNSPLHF.

This chain uses TRBV7-2 with TRBJ2-5, with D perhaps TRBD1 or TRBD2 (5 bases each). The CDR3 spans 16 residues. CDR1 is SGHTA and CDR2 is FQGNSA in the germline V gene. V was pared by 5 bases and J by 1 base, with 17 bases between. CDR3 DNA sequence: TGTGCCAGCAGCCCTAGCCTACCGGGGCCCCAAGAGACCCAGTACTTC. Encoded protein: CASSPSLPGPQETQYF. Full variable domain (outside the CDR3, taken from reference TRBV7-2 and TRBJ2-5): GAGVSQSPSNKVTEKGKDVELRCDPISGHTALYWYRQSLGQGLEFLIYFQGNSAPDKSGLPSDRFSAERTGGSVSTLTIQRTQQEDSAVYLCASSPSLPGPQETQYFGPGTRLLVL.

This clonotype has only a few counts. The CDR3 DNA reads as TGCGCCAGCAACCATTGCCAGCCCCAGCATTTT. Its translation: CASNHCQPQHF. The rearrangement joins TRBV10-1 to TRBJ1-5; no clear D. V lost 7 bases and J lost 7, with 8 bases in between. Germline V gene data show CDR1 as WNHNN and CDR2 as SYGVQD (reference sequence). CDR3 size: 11 residues.

This clonotype has a handful of counts. The genes are TRBV18 and TRBJ2-7, with D perhaps matching TRBD2 (6 bases). Per germline, CDR1 KGHSH and CDR2 LQKENI. Trimming took 3 bases from V and 2 from J, leaving 11 bases between them. CDR3 length: 14 amino acids. The CDR3 DNA reads TGTGCCAGCTCACCGCCGGAGGGAACCTACGAGCAGTACTTC. Translating it yields CASSPPEGTYEQYF.

This clonotype has more than one count but fewer than ten. The rearrangement links TRBV20-1 to TRBJ2-1; TRBD2 agrees at 11 bases. In germline, CDR1 is DFQATT, CDR2 SNEGSKA (reference sequence). The CDR3 extends over 18 amino acids. With 3 bases clipped from V and 4 bases from J, the junction kept 14 bases outside the gene matches. CDR3 sequence reads: CSARATSGSLWGYNEQFF. CDR3 sequence (DNA): TGCAGTGCTAGGGCTACTAGCGGGAGTCTCTGGGGATACAATGAGCAGTTCTTC.

This clonotype was seen repeatedly, ten times or more. V gene TRBV15 combines with J gene TRBJ2-3; either TRBD1 or TRBD2 may fit D (5 bases each). The germline V gene encodes CDR1 LNHNV and CDR2 YYDKDF (reference sequence). V dropped 1 base and J dropped 4 bases, with 9 bases sitting between them. CDR3 size: 14 residues. The CDR3 reads CATSRGRGADTQYF. The CDR3 DNA is TGTGCCACCAGCAGAGGCCGGGGCGCAGATACGCAGTATTTT.

This clonotype was picked up many times. The V gene is TRBV28, the J gene TRBJ2-3; 7 bases are a match to TRBD1. The J segment lost 6 bases and the V segment lost 4 bases, leaving 4 bases of the junction unmatched. The V gene's germline CDR1 is MDHEN and CDR2 SYDVKM. The CDR3 totals 13 residues. CDR3 in amino acids: CASSYRGSDTQYF. The CDR3, as DNA: TGTGCCAGCAGTTACAGGGGAAGCGATACGCAGTATTTT. The whole variable domain, remainder taken from reference TRBV28 and TRBJ2-3, is DVKVTQSSRYLVKRTGEKVFLECVQDMDHENMFWYRQDPGLGLRLIYFSYDVKMKEKGDIPEGYSVSREKKERFSLILESASTNQTSMYLCASSYRGSDTQYFGPGTRLTVL.

As regards this clonotype: This may be a read error: a much more frequent sequence differs by one nucleotide. The chain combines TRBV2 with TRBJ2-4; no clear D gene. The CDR3 contains 13 residues. Germline CDR1 SNHLY, CDR2 FYNNEI. V lost 6 bases and J 6 bases, leaving 12 bases between the germline ends. The CDR3 sequence: CASRVRSINIQYF. CDR3 nucleotides: TGTGCCAGCAGGGTTAGATCAATAAACATTCAGTACTTC. The variable domain in full, with the rest retrieved from reference TRBV2 and TRBJ2-4, is EPEVTQTPSHQVTQMGQEVILRCVPISNHLYFYWYRQILGQKVEFLVSFYNNEISEKSEIFDDQFSVERPDGSNFTLKIRSTKLEDSAMYFCASRVRSINIQYFGAGTRLSVL.

The V and J genes are TRBV24-1 and TRBJ2-2, with 11 positions matching TRBD1. The trim removed 6 bases at V and 2 bases at J, leaving 1 base unmatched. The CDR3 extends over 15 amino acids. The V gene's germline CDR1 is KGHDR and CDR2 SFDVKD. The CDR3 sequence: CATSRTGGNTGELFF. CDR3 bases: TGTGCCACCAGTCGGACAGGGGGCAACACCGGGGAGCTGTTTTTT.

This clonotype came up many times. The chain couples TRBV6-1 to TRBJ1-2, with 9 nucleotides matching TRBD1. Trimming at V came to 6 bases and at J to 4 bases, leaving 9 bases not matched to a gene. The germline CDR1 and CDR2 sequences are MNHNS and SASEGT. The CDR3 is made up of 15 amino acids. This chain's CDR3 is CASSSRDRVGYGYTF. In DNA form, the CDR3 reads TGTGCCAGCAGCTCCCGGGACAGGGTAGGCTATGGCTACACCTTC.

This chain joins TRBV28 and TRBJ2-1, with D perhaps TRBD2 (6 bases). V dropped 3 bases and J dropped 10 bases, with 19 bases sitting between them. The germline V gene has CDR1 MDHEN and CDR2 SYDVKM. The CDR3 runs to 15 residues. The CDR3 nucleotides read TGTGCCAGCAGTTTCTCCCCCTCATCCCGGGGGGAGCAGTTCTTC. Translation gives CASSFSPSSRGEQFF.

This clonotype was detected many times. This chain links TRBV12-3 or TRBV12-4 with TRBJ2-7, with TRBD2 as a possible D gene (7 bases). CDR3 length: 14 amino acids. The germline V and J ends were trimmed by 0 bases and 5 bases, with 11 bases remaining between them. The CDR3 DNA is TGTGCCAGCAGTTTAGCGGGGGGGCCGCACGAGCAGTACTTC. Its translation: CASSLAGGPHEQYF.

The chain couples TRBV7-7 to TRBJ2-2, with 7 bases aligning to TRBD1. This CDR3 comprises 14 residues. CDR1 SSHAT and CDR2 FNYEAQ come from the germline V gene (reference sequence). V dropped 2 bases and J dropped 6; count of bases not matched to a gene: 3. For the CDR3, the DNA is TGTGCCAGCAGCTTATCGACAGGGCCCGGGGAGCTGTTTTTT. Residues: CASSLSTGPGELFF.

The J gene is TRBJ2-5, the V gene TRBV5-4; a possible D gene is TRBD1 (6 bases). This CDR3 spans 14 amino acids. Germline CDR1 and CDR2: SGHNT and YYREEE (reference sequence). The V end was cut by 3 bases, the J end by 5 bases, with 14 bases between. CDR3 nucleotide sequence: TGTGCCAGCAGCTCCGACAGGTTTGGGGAGACCCAGTACTTC. Its translation is CASSSDRFGETQYF.